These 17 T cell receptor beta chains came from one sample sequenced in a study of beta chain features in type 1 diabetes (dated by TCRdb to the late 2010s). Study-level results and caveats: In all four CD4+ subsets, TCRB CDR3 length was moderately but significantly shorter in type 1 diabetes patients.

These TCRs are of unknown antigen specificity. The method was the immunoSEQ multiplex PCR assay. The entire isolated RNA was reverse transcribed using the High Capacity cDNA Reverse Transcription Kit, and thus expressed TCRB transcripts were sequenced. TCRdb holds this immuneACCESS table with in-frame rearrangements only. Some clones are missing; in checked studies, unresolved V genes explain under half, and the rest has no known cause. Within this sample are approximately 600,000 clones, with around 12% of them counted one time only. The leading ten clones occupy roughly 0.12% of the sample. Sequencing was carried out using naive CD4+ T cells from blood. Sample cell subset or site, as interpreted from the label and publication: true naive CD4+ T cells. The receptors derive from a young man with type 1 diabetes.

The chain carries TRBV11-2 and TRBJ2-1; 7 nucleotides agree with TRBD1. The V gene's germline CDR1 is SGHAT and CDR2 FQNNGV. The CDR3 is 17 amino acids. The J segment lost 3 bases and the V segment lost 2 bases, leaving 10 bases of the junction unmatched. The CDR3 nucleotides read TGTGCCAGCAGCTTACAAACCGGGACAGTCCTCTACAATGAGCAGTTCTTC. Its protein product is CASSLQTGTVLYNEQFF.

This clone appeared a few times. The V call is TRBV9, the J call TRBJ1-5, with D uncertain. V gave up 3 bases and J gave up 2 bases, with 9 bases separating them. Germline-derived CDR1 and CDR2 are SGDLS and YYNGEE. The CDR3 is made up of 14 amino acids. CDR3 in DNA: TGTGCCAGCAGCGCCGACGGGCGCAATCAGCCCCAGCATTTT. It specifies CASSADGRNQPQHF.

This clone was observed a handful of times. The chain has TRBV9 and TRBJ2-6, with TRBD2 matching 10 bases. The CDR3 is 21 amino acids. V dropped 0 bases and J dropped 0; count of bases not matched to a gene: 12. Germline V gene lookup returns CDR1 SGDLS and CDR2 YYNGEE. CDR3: CASSVDLAGAQTFSGANVLTF. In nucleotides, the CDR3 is TGTGCCAGCAGCGTAGACCTAGCGGGGGCGCAAACTTTCTCTGGGGCCAACGTCCTGACTTTC.

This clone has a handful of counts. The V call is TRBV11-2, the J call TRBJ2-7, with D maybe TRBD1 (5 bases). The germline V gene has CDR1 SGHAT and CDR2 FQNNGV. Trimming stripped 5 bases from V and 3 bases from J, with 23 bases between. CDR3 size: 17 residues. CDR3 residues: CASSPTGTQAEVYEQYF. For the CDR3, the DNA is TGTGCCAGCAGCCCTACCGGAACACAGGCCGAGGTCTACGAGCAGTACTTC.

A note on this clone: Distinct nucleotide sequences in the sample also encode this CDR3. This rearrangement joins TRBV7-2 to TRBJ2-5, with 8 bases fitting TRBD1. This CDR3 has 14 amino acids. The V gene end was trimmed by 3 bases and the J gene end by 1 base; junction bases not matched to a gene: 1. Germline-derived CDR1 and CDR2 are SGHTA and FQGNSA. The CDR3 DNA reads TGTGCCAGCAGCTTCGGACAGGGCCAAGAGACCCAGTACTTC. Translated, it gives CASSFGQGQETQYF.

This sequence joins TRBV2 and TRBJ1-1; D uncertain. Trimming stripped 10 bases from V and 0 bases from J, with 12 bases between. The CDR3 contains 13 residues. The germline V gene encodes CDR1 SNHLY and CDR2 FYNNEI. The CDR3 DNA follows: TGTGCCACCGCGGACTACATGAACACTGAAGCTTTCTTT. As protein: CATADYMNTEAFF. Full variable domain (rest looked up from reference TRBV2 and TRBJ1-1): EPEVTQTPSHQVTQMGQEVILRCVPISNHLYFYWYRQILGQKVEFLVSFYNNEISEKSEIFDDQFSVERPDGSNFTLKIRSTKLEDSAMYFCATADYMNTEAFFGQGTRLTVV.

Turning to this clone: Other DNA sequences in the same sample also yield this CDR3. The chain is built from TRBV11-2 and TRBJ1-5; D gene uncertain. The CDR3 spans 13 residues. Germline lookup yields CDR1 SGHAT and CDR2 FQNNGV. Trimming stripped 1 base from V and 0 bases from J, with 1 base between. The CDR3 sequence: CASSLGSNQPQHF. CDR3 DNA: TGTGCCAGCAGCTTAGGTAGCAATCAGCCCCAGCATTTT.

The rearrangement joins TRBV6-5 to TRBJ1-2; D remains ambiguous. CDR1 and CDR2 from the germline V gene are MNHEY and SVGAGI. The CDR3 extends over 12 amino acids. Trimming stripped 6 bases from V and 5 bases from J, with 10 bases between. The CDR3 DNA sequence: TGTGCCAGCAGCGACGGGAGTTATGGCTACACCTTC. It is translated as CASSDGSYGYTF.

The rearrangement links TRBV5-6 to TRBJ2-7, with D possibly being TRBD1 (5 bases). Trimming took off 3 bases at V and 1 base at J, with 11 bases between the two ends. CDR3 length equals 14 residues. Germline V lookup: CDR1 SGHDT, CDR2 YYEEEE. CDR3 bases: TGTGCCAGCAGCTCCTTAGACAGATCCTACGAGCAGTACTTC. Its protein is CASSSLDRSYEQYF.

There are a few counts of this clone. The CDR3 reads CASSTYRRASAYEQYF. The CDR3 DNA follows: TGTGCCAGCAGCACCTACCGACGGGCGTCAGCCTACGAGCAGTACTTC. The chain combines TRBV14 with TRBJ2-7; D is ambiguous. CDR1 is SGHDN, CDR2 FVKESK, per germline. Between the trimmed V and J ends, which lost 5 bases and 2 bases, there was a span of 19 bases. This CDR3 region has 16 residues.

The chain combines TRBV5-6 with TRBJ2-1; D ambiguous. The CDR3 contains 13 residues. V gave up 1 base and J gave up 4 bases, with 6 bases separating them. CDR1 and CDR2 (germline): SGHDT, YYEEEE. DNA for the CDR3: TGTGCCAGCAGCTTGTACGGATACAATGAGCAGTTCTTC. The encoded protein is CASSLYGYNEQFF.

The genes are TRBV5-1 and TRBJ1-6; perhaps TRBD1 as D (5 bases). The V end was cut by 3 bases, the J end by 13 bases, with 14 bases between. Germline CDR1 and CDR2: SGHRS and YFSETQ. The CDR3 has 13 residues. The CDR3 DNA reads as TGCGCCAGCAGCTCCGAGTTCGAGGGGCCCCTCCACTTT. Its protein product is CASSSEFEGPLHF.

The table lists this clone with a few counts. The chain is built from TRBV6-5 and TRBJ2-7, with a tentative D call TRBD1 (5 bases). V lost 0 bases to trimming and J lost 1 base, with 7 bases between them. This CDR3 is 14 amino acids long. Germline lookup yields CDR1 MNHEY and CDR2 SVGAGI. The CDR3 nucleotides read TGTGCCAGCAGTTACTCCAGGGAATCCTACGAGCAGTACTTC. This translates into CASSYSRESYEQYF.

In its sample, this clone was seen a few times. As DNA, the CDR3 is TGTGCCAGCAGCCATCTTGGGGCGGATAGCAATCAGCCCCAGCATTTT. It codes for CASSHLGADSNQPQHF. The chain has TRBV14 and TRBJ1-5, with D tentatively TRBD1 (5 bases). The germline gives CDR1 SGHDN, CDR2 FVKESK. V dropped 3 bases and J dropped 0 bases, with 12 bases sitting between them. This CDR3 has 16 amino acids.

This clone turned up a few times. The DNA of the CDR3 is TGCAGCGTTAGCAGGGGGAGCTCCTACGAGCAGTACTTC. The encoded protein is CSVSRGSSYEQYF. The V and J genes are TRBV29-1 and TRBJ2-7, with 7 positions matching TRBD1. The junction had 4 bases not matched to a gene; V was cut back by 5 bases and J by 0 bases. The CDR3 covers 13 residues. CDR1 is SQVTM, CDR2 ANQGSEA, per germline.

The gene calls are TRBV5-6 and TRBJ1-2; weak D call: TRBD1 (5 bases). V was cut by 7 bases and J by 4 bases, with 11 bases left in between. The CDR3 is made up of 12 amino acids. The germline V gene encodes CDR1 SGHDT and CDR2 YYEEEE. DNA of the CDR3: TGTGCCAGCGGGACGCATAGCTATGGCTACACCTTC. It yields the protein CASGTHSYGYTF.

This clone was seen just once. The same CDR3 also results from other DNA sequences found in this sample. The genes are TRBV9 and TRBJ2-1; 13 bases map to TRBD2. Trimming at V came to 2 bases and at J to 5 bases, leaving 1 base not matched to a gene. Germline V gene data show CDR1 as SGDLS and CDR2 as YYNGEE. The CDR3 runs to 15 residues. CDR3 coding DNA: TGTGCCAGCAGCGTTACTAGCGGGGGGGACAATGAGCAGTTCTTC. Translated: CASSVTSGGDNEQFF. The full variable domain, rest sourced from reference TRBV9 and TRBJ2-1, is DSGVTQTPKHLITATGQRVTLRCSPRSGDLSVYWYQQSLDQGLQFLIQYYNGEERAKGNILERFSAQQFPDLHSELNLSSLELGDSALYFCASSVTSGGDNEQFFGPGTRLTVL.